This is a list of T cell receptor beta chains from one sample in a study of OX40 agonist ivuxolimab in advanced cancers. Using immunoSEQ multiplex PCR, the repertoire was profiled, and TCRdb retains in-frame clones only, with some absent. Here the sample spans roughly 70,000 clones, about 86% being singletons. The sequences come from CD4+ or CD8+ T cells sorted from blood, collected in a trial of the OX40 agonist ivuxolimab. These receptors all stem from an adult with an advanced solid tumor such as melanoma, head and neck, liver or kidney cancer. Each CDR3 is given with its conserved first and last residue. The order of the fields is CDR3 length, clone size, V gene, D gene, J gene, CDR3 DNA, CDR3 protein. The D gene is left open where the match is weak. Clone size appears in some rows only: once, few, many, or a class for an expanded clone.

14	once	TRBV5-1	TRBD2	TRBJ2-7	TGCGCCAGCAGTCTGACTAGCGGGAGTAACGAGCAGTACTTC	CASSLTSGSNEQYF
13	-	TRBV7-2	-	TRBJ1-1	TGTGCCAGCTTTAGACAGGCAAACACTGAAGCTTTCTTT	CASFRQANTEAFF
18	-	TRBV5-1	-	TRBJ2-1	TGCGCCAGCACCTCCCTGGACGGCGGGGGCAGCTCCTACAATGAGCAGTTCTTC	CASTSLDGGGSSYNEQFF
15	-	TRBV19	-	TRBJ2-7	TGTGCCAGTACCACAACCAGGGGGGCCCCCTACGAGCAGTACTTC	CASTTTRGAPYEQYF
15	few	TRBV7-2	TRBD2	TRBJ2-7	TGTGCCAGCAGGACGGAAGCGGGGATATCCTACGAGCAGTACTTC	CASRTEAGISYEQYF
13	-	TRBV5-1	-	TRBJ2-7	TGCGCCAGCAGCCGCGTAGGGGGCTACGAGCAGTACTTC	CASSRVGGYEQYF
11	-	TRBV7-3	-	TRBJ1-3	TGTGCCAGCGGGGTTGGAAACACCATATATTTT	CASGVGNTIYF
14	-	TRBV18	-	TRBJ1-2	TGTGCCAGCTCGACAAACAGGGCGCACTATGGCTACACCTTC	CASSTNRAHYGYTF
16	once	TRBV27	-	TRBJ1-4	TGTGCCAGCAGCCCGGCGAAAGGGACCGGGAATGAAAAACTGTTTTTT	CASSPAKGTGNEKLFF
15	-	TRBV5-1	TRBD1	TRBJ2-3	TGCGCCAGCAGCCGGAGACAGGGGTGGACAGATACGCAGTATTTT	CASSRRQGWTDTQYF
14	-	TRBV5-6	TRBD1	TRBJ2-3	TGTGCCAGCAGGGGACAGGGCCGCACAGATACGCAGTATTTT	CASRGQGRTDTQYF
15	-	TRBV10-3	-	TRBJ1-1	TGTGCCATCAGTGACCCTAAACAGGAGAACACTGAAGCTTTCTTT	CAISDPKQENTEAFF
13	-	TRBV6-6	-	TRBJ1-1	TGTGCCAGCAGTTACTCCTTGTGGACTGAAGCTTTCTTT	CASSYSLWTEAFF
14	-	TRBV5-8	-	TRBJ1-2	TGTGCCAGCAGCTTTTCCCGGGACACCTATGGCTACACCTTC	CASSFSRDTYGYTF
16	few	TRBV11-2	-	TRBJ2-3	TGTGCCAGCAGCTTAGGCCAATTCACGGCTCTGAATACGCAGTATTTT	CASSLGQFTALNTQYF
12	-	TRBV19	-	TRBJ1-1	TGTGCCGCGGGCCAGGGGTTGTCTGAAGCTTTCTTT	CAAGQGLSEAFF
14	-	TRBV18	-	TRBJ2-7	TGTGCCAGCTCACCACCGTCGCATTCCTACGAGCAGTACTTC	CASSPPSHSYEQYF
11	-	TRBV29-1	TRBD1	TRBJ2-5	TGCAGCGCAGGGGGCGATGGGACCCAGTACTTC	CSAGGDGTQYF
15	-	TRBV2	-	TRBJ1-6	TGTGCCAGCAACCACGGACAGCCCAGCAATTCACCCCTCCACTTT	CASNHGQPSNSPLHF
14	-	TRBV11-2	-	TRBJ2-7	TGTGCCAGCAGCGCGGACAGTTACTCCTACGAGCAGTACTTC	CASSADSYSYEQYF
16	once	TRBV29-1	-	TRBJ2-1	TGCAGCGTTTCCATAGGGGGGCCTAGCTCCTACAATGAGCAGTTCTTC	CSVSIGGPSSYNEQFF
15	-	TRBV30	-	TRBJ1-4	TGTGCCTGGAGTAAAATACAGCCCCCGGGGGAAAAACTGTTTTTT	CAWSKIQPPGEKLFF
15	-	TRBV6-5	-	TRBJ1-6	TGTGCCAGCAGTTATAGGGGCAACTATAATTCACCCCTCCACTTT	CASSYRGNYNSPLHF
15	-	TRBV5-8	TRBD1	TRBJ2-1	TGTGCCAGCAGCGTAGGGACAGGGACATACAATGAGCAGTTCTTC	CASSVGTGTYNEQFF
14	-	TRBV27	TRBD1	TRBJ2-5	TGTGCCAGCAGCCAGGACAGGGGGCAAGAGACCCAGTACTTC	CASSQDRGQETQYF
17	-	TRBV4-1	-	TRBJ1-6	TGCGCCAGCAGCAGACGGGACTCCAGCTCCTATAATTCACCCCTCCACTTT	CASSRRDSSSYNSPLHF
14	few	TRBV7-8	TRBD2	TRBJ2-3	TGTGCCAGCAGCGGACTAGCGGGGGGAGATACGCAGTATTTT	CASSGLAGGDTQYF
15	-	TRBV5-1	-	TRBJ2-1	TGCGCCAGCAGCCTTAGCACCGGGACTCTTAATGAGCAGTTCTTC	CASSLSTGTLNEQFF
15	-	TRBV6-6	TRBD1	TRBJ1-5	TGTGCCAGCAGGGATGGGACAGGGGGCAATCAGCCCCAGCATTTT	CASRDGTGGNQPQHF
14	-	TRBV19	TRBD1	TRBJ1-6	TGTGCCAGTAGCCGGGGACAGGGGGATTCACCCCTCCACTTT	CASSRGQGDSPLHF
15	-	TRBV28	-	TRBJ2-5	TGTGCTACGCAACCGGGGGGCGCTTCTGGAGAGACCCAGTACTTC	CATQPGGASGETQYF
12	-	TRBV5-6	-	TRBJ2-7	TGTGCCAGCAGCTTGGTAGGGGACGAGCAGTACTTC	CASSLVGDEQYF
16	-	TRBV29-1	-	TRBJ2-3	TGCAGCGTTGAAAACCCGGCTAGCCGTAGCACAGATACGCAGTATTTT	CSVENPASRSTDTQYF
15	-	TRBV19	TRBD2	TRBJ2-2	TGTGCCAGTAGTCAACCGGGAGGAAACACCGGGGAGCTGTTTTTT	CASSQPGGNTGELFF
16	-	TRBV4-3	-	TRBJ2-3	TGCGCCAGCAGCCAAGATCTCCGGGTCAGGACAGATACGCAGTATTTT	CASSQDLRVRTDTQYF
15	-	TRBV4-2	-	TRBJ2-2	TGTGCCAGCAGCCAAGTATGGGTTAGCACCGGGGAGCTGTTTTTT	CASSQVWVSTGELFF
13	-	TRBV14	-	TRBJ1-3	TGTGCCAGCAGCCTCCCCGGGGGAAACACCATATATTTT	CASSLPGGNTIYF
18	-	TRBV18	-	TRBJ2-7	TGTGCCAGCTCACCACTTTCCCCCACTATTGGGGATCGGTACGAGCAGTACTTC	CASSPLSPTIGDRYEQYF
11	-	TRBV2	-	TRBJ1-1	TGTGCCAGCCTAAGGCGGGGAGAAGCTTTCTTT	CASLRRGEAFF
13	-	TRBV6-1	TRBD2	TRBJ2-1	TGTGCCAGCAGGGAGCCCTTTAGCGGGGCGCAGTTCTTC	CASREPFSGAQFF
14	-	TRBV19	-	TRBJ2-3	TGTGCCACCAAATACCAGGGGGGTCAAGATACGCAGTATTTT	CATKYQGGQDTQYF
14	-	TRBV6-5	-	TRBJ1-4	TGTGCCAGCAGTTACTGGGGGACGCGTGAAAAACTGTTTTTT	CASSYWGTREKLFF
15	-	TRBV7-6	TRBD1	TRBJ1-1	TGTGCCAGCAGCGTACGGACAGGGCTAGGCACTGAAGCTTTCTTT	CASSVRTGLGTEAFF
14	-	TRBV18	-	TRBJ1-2	TGTGCCAGCTCCCCCCCCGGGCAGGCCTATGGCTACACCTTC	CASSPPGQAYGYTF
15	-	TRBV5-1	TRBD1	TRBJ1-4	TGCGCCAGCAGCTTGGGGACAGGGTACAATGAAAAACTGTTTTTT	CASSLGTGYNEKLFF
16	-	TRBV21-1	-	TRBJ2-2	TGTGCCAGCAGCAGAGGGACTAGCGCTAACACCGGGGAGCTGTTTTTT	CASSRGTSANTGELFF